These 14 T cell receptor beta chains were sequenced from one sample in a study of shared clonotypes between healthy human individuals. TCRdb's table, derived via immunoSEQ multiplex PCR, lists solely in-frame clones and lacks some. Altogether more than 550,000 clones are present, 72% being singletons, with the ten largest covering roughly 1.8%. Sequencing was done on a sample of memory CD4+ T cells sorted from blood. Subset denoted: CD45RA-negative fraction. All receptors come from a woman aged 25 to 45 in good health.

The V call is TRBV14, the J call TRBJ1-2; D remains unclear. This CDR3 region has 14 residues. Trimming removed 1 base from V and 4 bases from J, with 10 bases in between. The germline V gene encodes CDR1 SGHDN and CDR2 FVKESK. Written as DNA, the CDR3 is TGTGCCAGCAGCCAAGGTGTCCGAATCTATGGCTACACCTTC. It encodes CASSQGVRIYGYTF.

A single count supports this clone. The chain couples TRBV7-8 to TRBJ1-2; 8 nucleotides align to TRBD1. Per the germline V gene, CDR1 is SGHVS and CDR2 is FQNEAQ. There are 14 residues in the CDR3. The ends lost 6 bases at V and 5 bases at J; junction bases unmatched: 8. The CDR3 DNA follows: TGTGCCAGCAGATCCGGGAGGACAGGGTATGGCTACACCTTC. Translated, it gives CASRSGRTGYGYTF. Full variable domain (remainder filled in from reference TRBV7-8 and TRBJ1-2): GAGVSQSPRYKVAKRGQDVALRCDPISGHVSLFWYQQALGQGPEFLTYFQNEAQLDKSGLPSDRFFAERPEGSVSTLKIQRTQQEDSAVYLCASRSGRTGYGYTFGSGTRLTVV.

The V and J genes are TRBV19 and TRBJ2-1; 7 positions match TRBD2. The V gene's germline CDR1 is LNHDA and CDR2 SQIVND (reference sequence). V lost 5 bases and J lost 1; bases outside the gene matches: 11. The CDR3 has 17 residues. CDR3 sequence: CASSRSGLDWSYNEQFF. The CDR3 nucleotides read TGTGCCAGTAGTCGTTCTGGACTAGATTGGTCCTACAATGAGCAGTTCTTC.

The chain carries TRBV5-4 and TRBJ2-7; D is perhaps TRBD2 (6 bases). The CDR3 totals 16 residues. The V end was cut by 4 bases, the J end by 0 bases, with 17 bases between. From germline, CDR1 is SGHNT and CDR2 YYREEE (reference sequence). CDR3 region: CASSPLAGGSSYEQYF. DNA of the CDR3: TGTGCCAGCAGCCCCCTTGCCGGGGGAAGCTCCTACGAGCAGTACTTC.

The chain employs TRBV7-2 and TRBJ1-1; 8 bases match TRBD1. Germline CDR1 reads SGHTA; CDR2 reads FQGNSA. V was clipped by 7 bases and J by 0 bases; unmatched bases: 4. This CDR3 spans 14 amino acids. The CDR3 loop is CASIRTGLNTEAFF. CDR3 bases: TGTGCCAGCATCCGGACAGGGTTGAACACTGAAGCTTTCTTT.

The V and J genes are TRBV18 and TRBJ1-1, with a tentative D call TRBD1 (5 bases). The germline V and J ends were trimmed by 4 bases and 1 base, with 13 bases remaining between them. The CDR3 consists of 15 residues. CDR1 and CDR2 (germline): KGHSH, LQKENI. CDR3 amino acids: CASSQSSTGNTEAFF. For the CDR3, the DNA is TGTGCCAGCTCACAATCATCCACAGGGAACACTGAAGCTTTCTTT.

The V and J genes are TRBV9 and TRBJ1-2, with 7 nucleotides matching TRBD1. The CDR3 has 14 amino acids. With 4 bases clipped from V and 5 bases from J, the junction kept 8 bases outside the gene matches. CDR1 is SGDLS and CDR2 is YYNGEE in the germline V gene. The CDR3 protein is CASSKTGSWYGYTF. CDR3 DNA: TGTGCCAGCAGCAAGACAGGGAGTTGGTATGGCTACACCTTC.

The V call is TRBV28, the J call TRBJ1-4; D is possibly TRBD1 (6 bases). Germline V CDR1 and CDR2: MDHEN, SYDVKM. CDR3 length: 17 residues. V lost 2 bases to trimming and J lost 4 bases, with 17 bases between them. In nucleotides, the CDR3 is TGTGCCAGCAGTTTAGGGGGGGCCCCAACCTATAATGAAAAACTGTTTTTT. Protein product: CASSLGGAPTYNEKLFF.

This rearrangement joins TRBV5-1 to TRBJ2-1; the D is unclear. The CDR3 is 13 amino acids. Per germline, CDR1 SGHRS and CDR2 YFSETQ. Trimming removed 0 bases from V and 9 bases from J, with 10 bases in between. DNA for the CDR3: TGCGCCAGCAGCTTGGGACCCGTGGGTGAGCAGTTCTTC. Residues: CASSLGPVGEQFF.

The J gene is TRBJ1-1, the V gene TRBV27, with unresolved D. The germline CDR1 and CDR2 sequences are MNHEY and SMNVEV (reference sequence). Trimming stripped 1 base from V and 1 base from J, with 16 bases between. This CDR3 comprises 17 residues. The CDR3 DNA follows: TGTGCCAGCAGTTTATTTCGTCAAAGCGCTGGGAACACTGAAGCTTTCTTT. Residues: CASSLFRQSAGNTEAFF.

This clone turned up a few times. This rearrangement joins TRBV29-1 to TRBJ1-1; D gene ambiguous. The V gene's germline CDR1 is SQVTM and CDR2 ANQGSEA. This CDR3 has 16 residues. V was shortened by 7 bases and J by 3 bases, with 24 bases between the two germline ends. The CDR3 sequence: CSAQGSHFRLDTEAFF. CDR3 in DNA: TGCAGCGCCCAAGGGAGTCACTTCCGGCTGGACACTGAAGCTTTCTTT.

CDR3 DNA: TGTGCCAGCAGCCGATTAGCCTTAGCCGGGAGCTCTGGAAACACCATATATTTT. Translating gives CASSRLALAGSSGNTIYF. J is TRBJ1-3 and V is TRBV11-2; D call uncertain. The CDR3 is 18 amino acids. Germline V gene lookup returns CDR1 SGHAT and CDR2 FQNNGV. V gave up 5 bases and J gave up 0 bases, with 20 bases separating them.

The chain is built from TRBV6-6 and TRBJ2-7; D assignment may be TRBD1 or TRBD2 (5 bases each). Germline V CDR1 and CDR2: MNHNY, SVGAGI (reference sequence). This CDR3 spans 15 amino acids. V was cut by 0 bases and J by 0 bases, with 9 bases left in between. The CDR3 spells CASSYSAGSSYEQYF. CDR3 DNA sequence: TGTGCCAGCAGTTACTCTGCAGGGAGCTCCTACGAGCAGTACTTC.

About this clone itself: At one end, the junction sequence differs from germline, possibly due to a read error. The rearrangement links TRBV28 to TRBJ1-1, with D hard to call. The CDR3 contains 11 residues. Germline CDR1 MDHEN, CDR2 SYDVKM. The CDR3 bases are TGTGCCAGCAATTTAGGGACTGAAGCTTTCTTT. It codes for CASNLGTEAFF.